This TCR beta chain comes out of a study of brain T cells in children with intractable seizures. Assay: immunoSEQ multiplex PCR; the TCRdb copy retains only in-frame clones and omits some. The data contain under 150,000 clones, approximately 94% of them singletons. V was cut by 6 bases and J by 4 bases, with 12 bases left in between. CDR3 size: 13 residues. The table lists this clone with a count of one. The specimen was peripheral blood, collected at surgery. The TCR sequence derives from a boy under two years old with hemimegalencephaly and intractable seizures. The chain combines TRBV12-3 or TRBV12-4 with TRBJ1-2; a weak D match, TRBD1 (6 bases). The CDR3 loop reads CASRLSGAYGYTF. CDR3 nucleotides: TGTGCCAGCAGACTGTCAGGGGCCTATGGCTACACCTTC.